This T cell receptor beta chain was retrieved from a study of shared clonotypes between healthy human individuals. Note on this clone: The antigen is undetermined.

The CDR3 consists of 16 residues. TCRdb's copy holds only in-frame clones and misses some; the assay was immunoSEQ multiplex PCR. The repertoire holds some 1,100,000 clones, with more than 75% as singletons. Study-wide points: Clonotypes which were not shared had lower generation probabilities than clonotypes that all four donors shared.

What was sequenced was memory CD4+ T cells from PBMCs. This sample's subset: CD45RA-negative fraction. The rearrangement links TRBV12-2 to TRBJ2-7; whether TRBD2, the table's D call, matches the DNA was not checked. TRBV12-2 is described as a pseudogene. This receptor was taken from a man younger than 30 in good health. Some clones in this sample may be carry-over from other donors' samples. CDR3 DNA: TGTGCAAGTCGCTTAGCTCAGCGGGAGGCGACCTACGAGCAGTACTTC. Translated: CASRLAQREATYEQYF.